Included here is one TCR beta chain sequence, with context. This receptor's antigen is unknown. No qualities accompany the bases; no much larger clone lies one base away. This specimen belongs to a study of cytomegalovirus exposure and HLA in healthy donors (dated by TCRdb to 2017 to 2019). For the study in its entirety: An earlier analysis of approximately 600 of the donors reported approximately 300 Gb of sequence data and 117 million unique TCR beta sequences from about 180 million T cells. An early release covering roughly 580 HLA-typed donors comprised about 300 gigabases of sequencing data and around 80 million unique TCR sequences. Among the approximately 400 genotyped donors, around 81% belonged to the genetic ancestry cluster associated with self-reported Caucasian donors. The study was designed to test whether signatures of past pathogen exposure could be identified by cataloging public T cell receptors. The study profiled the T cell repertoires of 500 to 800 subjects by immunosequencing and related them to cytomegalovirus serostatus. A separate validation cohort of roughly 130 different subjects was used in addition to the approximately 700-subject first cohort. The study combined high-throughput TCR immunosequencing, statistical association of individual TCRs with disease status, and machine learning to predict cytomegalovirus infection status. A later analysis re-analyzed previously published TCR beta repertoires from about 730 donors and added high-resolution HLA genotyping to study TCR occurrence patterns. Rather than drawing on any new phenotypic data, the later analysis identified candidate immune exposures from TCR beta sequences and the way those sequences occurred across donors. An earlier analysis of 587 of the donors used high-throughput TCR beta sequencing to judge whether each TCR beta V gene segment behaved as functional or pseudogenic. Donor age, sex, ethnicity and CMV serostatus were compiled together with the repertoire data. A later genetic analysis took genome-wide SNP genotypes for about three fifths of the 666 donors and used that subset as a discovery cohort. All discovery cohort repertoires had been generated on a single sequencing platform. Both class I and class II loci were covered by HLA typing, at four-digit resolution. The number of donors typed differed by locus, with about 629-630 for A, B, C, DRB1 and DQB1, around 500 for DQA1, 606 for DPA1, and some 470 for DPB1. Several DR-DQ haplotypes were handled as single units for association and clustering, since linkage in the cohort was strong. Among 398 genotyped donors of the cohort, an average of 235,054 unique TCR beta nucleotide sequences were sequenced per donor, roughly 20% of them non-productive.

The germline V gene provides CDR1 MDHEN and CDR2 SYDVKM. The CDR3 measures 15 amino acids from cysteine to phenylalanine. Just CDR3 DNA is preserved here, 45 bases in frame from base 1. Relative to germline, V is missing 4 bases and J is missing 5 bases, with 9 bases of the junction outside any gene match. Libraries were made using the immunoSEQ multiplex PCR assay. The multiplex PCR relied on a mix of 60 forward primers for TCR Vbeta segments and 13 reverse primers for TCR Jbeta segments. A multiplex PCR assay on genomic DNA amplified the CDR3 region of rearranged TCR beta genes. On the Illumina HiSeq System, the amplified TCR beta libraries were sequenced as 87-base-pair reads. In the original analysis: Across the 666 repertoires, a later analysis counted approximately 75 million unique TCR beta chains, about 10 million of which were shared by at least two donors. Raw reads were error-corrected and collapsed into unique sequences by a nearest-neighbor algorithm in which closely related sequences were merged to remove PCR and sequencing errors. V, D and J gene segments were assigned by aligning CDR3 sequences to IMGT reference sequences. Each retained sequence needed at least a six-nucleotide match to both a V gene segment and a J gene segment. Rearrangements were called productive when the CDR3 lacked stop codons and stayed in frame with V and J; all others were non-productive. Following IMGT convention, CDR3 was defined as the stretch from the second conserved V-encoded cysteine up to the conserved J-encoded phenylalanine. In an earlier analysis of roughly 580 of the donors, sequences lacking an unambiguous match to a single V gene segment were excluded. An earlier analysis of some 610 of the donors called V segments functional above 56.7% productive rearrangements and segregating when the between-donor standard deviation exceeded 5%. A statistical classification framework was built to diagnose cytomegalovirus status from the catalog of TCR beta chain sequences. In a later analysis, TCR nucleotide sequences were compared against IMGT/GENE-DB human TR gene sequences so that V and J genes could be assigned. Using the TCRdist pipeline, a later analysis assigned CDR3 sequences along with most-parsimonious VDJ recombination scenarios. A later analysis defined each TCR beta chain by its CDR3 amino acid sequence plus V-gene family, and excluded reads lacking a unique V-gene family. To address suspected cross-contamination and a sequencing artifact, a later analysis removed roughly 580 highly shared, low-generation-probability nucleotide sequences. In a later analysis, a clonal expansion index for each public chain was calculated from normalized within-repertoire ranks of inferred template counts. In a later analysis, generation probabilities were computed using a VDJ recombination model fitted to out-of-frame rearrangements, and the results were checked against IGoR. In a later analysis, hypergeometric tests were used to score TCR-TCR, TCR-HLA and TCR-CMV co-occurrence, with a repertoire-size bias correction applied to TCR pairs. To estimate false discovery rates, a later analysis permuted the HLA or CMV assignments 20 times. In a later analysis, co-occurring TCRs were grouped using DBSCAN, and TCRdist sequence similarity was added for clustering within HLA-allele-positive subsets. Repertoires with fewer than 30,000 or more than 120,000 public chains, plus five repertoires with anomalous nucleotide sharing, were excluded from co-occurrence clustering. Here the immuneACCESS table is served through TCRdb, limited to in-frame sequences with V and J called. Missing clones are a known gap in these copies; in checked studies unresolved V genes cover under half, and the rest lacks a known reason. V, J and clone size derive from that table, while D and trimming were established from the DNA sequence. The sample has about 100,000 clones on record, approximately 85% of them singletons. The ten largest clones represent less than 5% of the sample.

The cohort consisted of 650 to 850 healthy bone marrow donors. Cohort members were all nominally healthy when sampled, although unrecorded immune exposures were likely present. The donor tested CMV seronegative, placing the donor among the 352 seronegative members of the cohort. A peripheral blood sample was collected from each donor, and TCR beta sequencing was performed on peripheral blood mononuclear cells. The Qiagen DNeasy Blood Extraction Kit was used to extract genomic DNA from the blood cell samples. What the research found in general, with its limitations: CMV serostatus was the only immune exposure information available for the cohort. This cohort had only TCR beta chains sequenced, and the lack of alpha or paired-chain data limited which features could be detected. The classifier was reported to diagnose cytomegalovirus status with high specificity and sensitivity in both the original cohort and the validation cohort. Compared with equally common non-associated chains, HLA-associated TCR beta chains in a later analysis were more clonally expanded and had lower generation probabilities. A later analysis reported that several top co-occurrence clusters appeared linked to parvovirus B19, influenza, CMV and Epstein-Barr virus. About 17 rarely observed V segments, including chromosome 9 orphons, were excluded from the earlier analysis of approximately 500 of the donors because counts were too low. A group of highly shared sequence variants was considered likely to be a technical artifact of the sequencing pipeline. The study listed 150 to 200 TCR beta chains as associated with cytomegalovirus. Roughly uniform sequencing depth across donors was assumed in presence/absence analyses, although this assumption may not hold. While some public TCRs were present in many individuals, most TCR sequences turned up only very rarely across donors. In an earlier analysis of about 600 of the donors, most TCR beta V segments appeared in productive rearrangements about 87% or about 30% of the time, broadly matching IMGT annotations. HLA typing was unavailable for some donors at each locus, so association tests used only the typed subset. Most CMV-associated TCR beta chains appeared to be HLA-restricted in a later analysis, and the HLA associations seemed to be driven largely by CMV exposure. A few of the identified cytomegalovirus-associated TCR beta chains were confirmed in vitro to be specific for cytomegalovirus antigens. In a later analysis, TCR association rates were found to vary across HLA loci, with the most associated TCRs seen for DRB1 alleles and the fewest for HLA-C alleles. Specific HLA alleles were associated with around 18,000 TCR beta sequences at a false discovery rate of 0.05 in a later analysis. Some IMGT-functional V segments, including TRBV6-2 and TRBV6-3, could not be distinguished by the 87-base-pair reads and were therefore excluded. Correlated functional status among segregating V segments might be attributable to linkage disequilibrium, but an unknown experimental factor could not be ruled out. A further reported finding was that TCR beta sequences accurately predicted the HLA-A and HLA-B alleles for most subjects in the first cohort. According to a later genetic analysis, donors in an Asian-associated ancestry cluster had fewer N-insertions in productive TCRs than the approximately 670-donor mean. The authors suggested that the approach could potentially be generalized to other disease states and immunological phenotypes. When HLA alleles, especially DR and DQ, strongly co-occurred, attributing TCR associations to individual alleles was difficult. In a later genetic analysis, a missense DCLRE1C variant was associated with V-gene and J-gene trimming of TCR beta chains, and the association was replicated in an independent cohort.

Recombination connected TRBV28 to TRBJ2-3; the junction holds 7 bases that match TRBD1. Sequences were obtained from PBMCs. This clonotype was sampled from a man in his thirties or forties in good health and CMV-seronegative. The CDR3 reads CASSSDRARRDTQYF. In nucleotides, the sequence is TGTGCCAGCAGTTCCGACAGGGCCCGTCGAGATACGCAGTATTTT.